This TCR beta chain was documented in a study of blood T cell repertoires in COVID-19. The overall study: PBMCs, B-cell-depleted T cells, or T cells were the source of the cDNA or gDNA that made up the material.

Per the original data handling: Amplification of reference gene primers provided the estimated nucleated cell counts. TCRdb's table, derived via immunoSEQ multiplex PCR, lists solely in-frame clones and lacks some. V, J and clone size are those of that table, while D and trimming were read from the DNA. The sample lists about 300,000 clones; approximately 90% were seen once. Cohort assignment relied on participant-reported clinical history. The CDR3 spans 24 residues. CDR1 SGHVS and CDR2 FQNEAQ come from the germline V gene. J lost 2 bases, V lost 5 bases, and 33 bases had no gene match. The origin of this receptor is a man younger than 40 who had recovered from COVID-19. The sample consisted of PBMCs or T cells enriched from blood (not recorded which). The rearrangement links TRBV7-8 to TRBJ2-3, with TRBD1 matching over 8 bases. CDR3 in DNA: TGTGCCAGCAGCCGAAGTGCGGCAGGGGGCGCCTGGTACCCCGACCGCGGGGACACAGATACGCAGTATTTT. Translated: CASSRSAAGGAWYPDRGDTDTQYF.